These 8 T cell receptor beta chains were all obtained from the same sample, sequenced in a study of PD-1 blockade in classical Hodgkin lymphoma (TCRdb year 2020). The sample's time point label, in plain terms: cycle 2 day 1 (C2D1) of nivolumab. Relapse after autologous stem cell transplantation had occurred in all trial patients, and cohorts A, B and C were distinguished by prior brentuximab vedotin exposure. Library generation was performed with the immunoSEQ multiplex PCR assay. The table was pulled from immuneACCESS by TCRdb, which kept in-frame rearrangements only. Such tables lose some clones; where checked, under half of the loss comes from unresolved V genes, and the rest has no known cause. The sample table records about 43,000 clones; 65% to 85% of these occur just once. Together, the top ten hold 2.5% to 3% of the sample. The specimen comprised peripheral blood mononuclear cells (PBMCs), sampled before the second cycle of nivolumab. All receptors derive from a human donor with classical Hodgkin lymphoma.

This chain connects TRBV10-1 to TRBJ2-3; 8 bases line up with TRBD1. Germline V gives CDR1 WNHNN, CDR2 SYGVQD (reference sequence). V trimming: 3 bases; J trimming: 2 bases; junction bases outside the gene matches: 4. The CDR3 is 15 residues long. The CDR3 DNA is TGCGCCAGCAGTGATCAGGGGGCCAACACAGATACGCAGTATTTT. This translates into CASSDQGANTDTQYF.

The count of this clone is one. This chain uses TRBV4-3 with TRBJ1-2, with D tentatively TRBD1 (5 bases). The V end lost 0 bases, the J end lost 2 bases, and 10 bases lay between the germline ends. This CDR3 region has 15 residues. Germline V CDR1 and CDR2: LGHNA, YSLEER. The CDR3 region is CASSQDGQGNYGYTF. DNA for the CDR3: TGCGCCAGCAGCCAAGATGGGCAGGGAAACTATGGCTACACCTTC.

This sequence joins TRBV7-6 and TRBJ2-3; D is tentatively TRBD1 or TRBD2 (6 bases each). CDR1 is SGHVS and CDR2 is FNYEAQ in the germline V gene. The CDR3 consists of 14 residues. Trimming took 10 bases from V and 2 from J, leaving 16 bases between them. In DNA form, the CDR3 reads TGTGCCATCTCATCCCGGGGGCCCACAGATACGCAGTATTTT. Its translation: CAISSRGPTDTQYF.

The chain joins TRBV18 to TRBJ1-2, with a weak D call TRBD1 (5 bases). CDR3 length equals 17 residues. CDR1 is KGHSH, CDR2 LQKENI, per germline. V was trimmed by 5 bases and J by 0 bases, leaving 19 bases between them. CDR3 DNA: TGTGCCAGCTCAACGTTGTCCCAGGGCCCCTCTAACTATGGCTACACCTTC. Its protein product is CASSTLSQGPSNYGYTF.

V usage is TRBV6-5 and J usage is TRBJ2-2, with D perhaps TRBD1 or TRBD2 (5 bases each). This CDR3 has 13 residues. Deletions cut 4 bases from V and 8 bases from J, with 11 bases between. Germline V lookup: CDR1 MNHEY, CDR2 SVGAGI. The CDR3 is CASSFGGAGELFF. CDR3 in DNA: TGTGCCAGCAGTTTTGGGGGTGCGGGGGAGCTGTTTTTT.

The CDR3 DNA is TGTGCCAGCAGCTTTACAGGGCACTACGAGCAGTACTTC. This translates into CASSFTGHYEQYF. The V and J genes are TRBV5-6 and TRBJ2-5; TRBD1 is a possible D gene (6 bases). The end of the DNA aligns better with TRBJ2-7, so the J call may be wrong. The CDR3 has 13 residues. CDR1 is SGHDT and CDR2 is YYEEEE in the germline V gene.

The chain recombines TRBV27 with TRBJ1-1; D is undetermined. Trimming took off 2 bases at V and 6 bases at J, with 10 bases between the two ends. The length of the CDR3 is 13 residues. Germline V lookup: CDR1 MNHEY, CDR2 SMNVEV (reference sequence). In DNA, the CDR3 is TGTGCCAGCAGTTTAATGGGAGGGTCTGAAGCTTTCTTT. Translated, it gives CASSLMGGSEAFF.

Only one count was recorded for this clone. The gene calls are TRBV9 and TRBJ2-3; no definite D call. This CDR3 is 16 amino acids long. Trimming stripped 0 bases from V and 2 bases from J, with 13 bases between. CDR1 is SGDLS and CDR2 is YYNGEE in the germline V gene. CDR3 in DNA: TGTGCCAGCAGCGTAGGGTCCTGGGGATCCACAGATACGCAGTATTTT. Protein: CASSVGSWGSTDTQYF.